The 30 T cell receptor beta chains presented below share a single source sample, sequenced in a study of siplizumab effects on memory and regulatory T cells. Sequenced by immunoSEQ multiplex PCR; TCRdb stores in-frame clones only, minus some. Of some 100,000 clones listed, roughly 92% are singletons. Sequenced input: Tregs sorted from blood. These receptors originate from a human donor in good health.

The chain combines TRBV19 with TRBJ1-2; D gene uncertain. The CDR3 has 12 amino acids. The V end was cut by 3 bases, the J end by 4 bases, with 6 bases between. Looked up from germline, CDR1 is LNHDA and CDR2 is SQIVND (reference sequence). The CDR3 region has the DNA TGTGCCAGTAGTATTAACTCCTATGGCTACACCTTC. Its translation: CASSINSYGYTF.

The V and J genes are TRBV19 and TRBJ2-3; D remains ambiguous. The CDR3 extends over 11 amino acids. The V end was cut by 0 bases, the J end by 5 bases, with 0 bases between. CDR1 and CDR2 from the germline V gene are LNHDA and SQIVND (reference sequence). Here the CDR3 reads CASSIEDTQYF. The CDR3 nucleotides are TGTGCCAGTAGTATAGAAGATACGCAGTATTTT.

The J gene is TRBJ1-2, the V gene TRBV5-6; the D is unclear. Between the trimmed V and J ends, which lost 4 bases and 0 bases, there was a span of 7 bases. The CDR3 is 13 amino acids. CDR1 and CDR2 from the germline V gene are SGHDT and YYEEEE. CDR3 nucleotides: TGTGCCAGCAGCGGACTAGCTAACTATGGCTACACCTTC. It codes for CASSGLANYGYTF.

The chain combines TRBV6-1 with TRBJ2-4; 7 nucleotides match TRBD2. CDR1 and CDR2 (germline): MNHNS, SASEGT. The CDR3 loop spans 13 amino acids. J gave up 11 bases and V 7 bases, and 11 bases lay outside the gene matches. CDR3 nucleotide sequence: TGTGCCAGCACCATACTCGGAAGCGGGGTTCAGTACTTC. Protein product: CASTILGSGVQYF.

The chain carries TRBV12-5 and TRBJ1-1; D is possibly TRBD1 (5 bases). The CDR3 covers 16 residues. Germline assignment: CDR1 LGHNT and CDR2 FRNRAP. V lost 5 bases to trimming and J lost 6 bases, with 22 bases between them. CDR3 bases: TGTGCTAGTGGTCCCGACGGTGTGAGGGGAGTTCCTGAAGCTTTCTTT. Translation: CASGPDGVRGVPEAFF.

This chain links TRBV7-8 with TRBJ1-2; D might be TRBD1 (5 bases). V was clipped by 3 bases and J by 4 bases, with 12 bases between them. Per germline, CDR1 SGHVS and CDR2 FQNEAQ. The CDR3 length is 14 residues. CDR3 sequence (DNA): TGTGCCAGCAGCTTTGATAGGGGTTCCTATGGCTACACCTTC. This translates into CASSFDRGSYGYTF.

The rearrangement uses TRBV28 and TRBJ1-5; 8 nucleotides agree with TRBD1. The V gene end was trimmed by 4 bases and the J gene end by 5 bases; junction bases not matched to a gene: 7. The CDR3 consists of 15 residues. Germline-derived CDR1 and CDR2 are MDHEN and SYDVKM. This CDR3 reads CASSWTGRTHQPQHF. The CDR3 region has the DNA TGTGCCAGCAGTTGGACAGGGCGAACTCATCAGCCCCAGCATTTT. Together with reference TRBV28 and TRBJ1-5, the CDR3 gives the full variable domain: DVKVTQSSRYLVKRTGEKVFLECVQDMDHENMFWYRQDPGLGLRLIYFSYDVKMKEKGDIPEGYSVSREKKERFSLILESASTNQTSMYLCASSWTGRTHQPQHFGDGTRLSIL.

V gene TRBV10-3 combines with J gene TRBJ2-7, with a weak D call TRBD1 (6 bases). Trimming removed 0 bases from V and 5 bases from J, with 14 bases in between. Germline-derived CDR1 and CDR2 are ENHRY and SYGVKD. CDR3 size: 15 residues. The CDR3 DNA is TGTGCCATCAGTGAGTCACCGGGACAAAACAACGAGCAGTACTTC. It codes for CAISESPGQNNEQYF.

The chain has TRBV27 and TRBJ1-5, with D unresolved. Germline-derived CDR1 and CDR2 are MNHEY and SMNVEV (reference sequence). The CDR3 loop spans 14 amino acids. V was clipped by 6 bases and J by 3 bases, with 12 bases between them. Written as DNA, the CDR3 is TGTGCCAGCAGGGTGAACAGTCCCAATCAGCCCCAGCATTTT. Encoded protein: CASRVNSPNQPQHF.

The chain links TRBV6-5 to TRBJ1-1; D call uncertain. V lost 6 bases, J lost 2 bases, and 7 bases lay in between. The CDR3 loop spans 12 amino acids. Germline CDR1 reads MNHEY; CDR2 reads SVGAGI. This chain's CDR3 is CASSRSNTEAFF. DNA of the CDR3: TGTGCCAGCAGCAGATCCAACACTGAAGCTTTCTTT.

The gene calls are TRBV5-1 and TRBJ2-7; TRBD2 agrees at 9 bases. CDR1 is SGHRS, CDR2 YFSETQ, per germline. Germline trimming cut 4 bases from V and 3 bases from J; bases unmatched to any gene: 5. The CDR3 is made up of 14 amino acids. CDR3 region: CASSLSGRVYEQYF. The CDR3 DNA is TGCGCCAGCAGCCTTAGCGGGAGAGTCTACGAGCAGTACTTC.

V gene TRBV9 combines with J gene TRBJ2-7; D is perhaps TRBD1 (5 bases). The CDR3 runs to 14 residues. Germline lookup yields CDR1 SGDLS and CDR2 YYNGEE. Trimming removed 4 bases at V and 3 bases at J, with 14 bases between. The CDR3 nucleotides read TGTGCCAGCAGCCCCCGGACATACCACTACGAGCAGTACTTC. Its translation is CASSPRTYHYEQYF.

The chain has TRBV15 and TRBJ2-5; D is possibly TRBD2 (6 bases). The CDR3 length is 16 residues. V lost 5 bases to trimming and J lost 5 bases, with 21 bases between them. Germline V CDR1 and CDR2: LNHNV, YYDKDF (reference sequence). The CDR3 bases are TGTGCCACCAGCCCCGGGACTCAGGGCTGGGGGGAGACCCAGTACTTC. It specifies CATSPGTQGWGETQYF.

The chain joins TRBV18 to TRBJ2-1, with D perhaps matching TRBD1 (6 bases). The CDR3 is 14 residues long. CDR1 is KGHSH, CDR2 LQKENI, per germline. The V and J ends lost 2 bases and 8 bases respectively, with 13 bases between them. CDR3 sequence: CASSPFTGMYEQFF. As DNA, the CDR3 is TGTGCCAGCTCACCATTTACAGGGATGTATGAGCAGTTCTTC.

The chain combines TRBV6-5 with TRBJ1-2; D is ambiguous. The V end lost 8 bases, the J end lost 6 bases, and 10 bases lay between the germline ends. There are 11 residues in the CDR3. In germline, CDR1 is MNHEY, CDR2 SVGAGI. CDR3 amino acids: CASQNLDGYTF. CDR3 bases: TGTGCCAGCCAGAATCTGGATGGCTACACCTTC.

The J gene is TRBJ1-1, the V gene TRBV5-1; no clear D gene. Germline CDR1 SGHRS, CDR2 YFSETQ. The germline V and J ends were trimmed by 6 bases and 5 bases, with 8 bases remaining between them. CDR3 length: 11 amino acids. The CDR3 DNA reads TGCGCCAGCATGTCGGGGACTGAAGCTTTCTTT. Residues: CASMSGTEAFF.

This chain links TRBV6-6 with TRBJ2-5; 11 bases are a match to TRBD1. Germline loops: CDR1 MNHNY, CDR2 SVGAGI (reference sequence). There are 15 residues in the CDR3. The V gene end was trimmed by 6 bases and the J gene end by 4 bases; junction bases not matched to a gene: 7. In DNA, the CDR3 is TGTGCCAGCAGGGAGGGACAGGGGGTAGCAGAGACCCAGTACTTC. Translated: CASREGQGVAETQYF.

V gene TRBV6-1 combines with J gene TRBJ1-3; D uncertain. The V gene lost 7 bases and the J gene lost 4 bases, with 11 bases spanning the gap. The CDR3 is 13 amino acids. Germline-derived CDR1 and CDR2 are MNHNS and SASEGT. The CDR3 coding sequence is TGTGCCAGCAATGGGCCGGGAGGAAACACCATATATTTT. Translating it yields CASNGPGGNTIYF.

The chain has TRBV12-5 and TRBJ2-3; D is ambiguous. Trimming removed 1 base at V and 2 bases at J, with 7 bases between. The CDR3 loop spans 14 amino acids. Germline CDR1 reads LGHNT; CDR2 reads FRNRAP. The CDR3 DNA reads as TGTGCTAGTGGTTTGGCCCACCCCACAGATACGCAGTATTTT. It encodes CASGLAHPTDTQYF.

The chain carries TRBV5-1 and TRBJ1-1; D gene uncertain. The germline V and J ends were trimmed by 3 bases and 1 base, with 7 bases remaining between them. The germline V gene encodes CDR1 SGHRS and CDR2 YFSETQ. The CDR3 has 13 residues. In DNA, the CDR3 is TGCGCCAGCAGCTCAACAGCGAACACTGAAGCTTTCTTT. Its protein is CASSSTANTEAFF.

CDR3 DNA sequence: TGTGCCAGCAGCCCTAGGGGGTGGTACGAGCAGTACTTC. It translates to CASSPRGWYEQYF. V is TRBV6-5 and J is TRBJ2-7; a weak D match, TRBD1 (6 bases). The CDR3 is 13 residues long. Germline values: CDR1 MNHEY, CDR2 SVGAGI. V was trimmed by 6 bases and J by 4 bases, leaving 13 bases between them.

The rearrangement uses TRBV19 and TRBJ2-3; 7 nucleotides agree with TRBD2. This CDR3 is built from 15 residues. Losses at the gene ends were 10 bases for V and 2 bases for J; bases not matched to a gene: 12. Germline V lookup: CDR1 LNHDA, CDR2 SQIVND (reference sequence). The CDR3 bases are TGTGCCACTACACGCGCGGGACTAAACACAGATACGCAGTATTTT. It encodes CATTRAGLNTDTQYF.

The V gene is TRBV11-2, the J gene TRBJ2-7; 11 bases are shared with TRBD1. V gave up 6 bases and J gave up 2 bases; unmatched junction bases: 6. The germline gives CDR1 SGHAT, CDR2 FQNNGV. The CDR3 totals 15 residues. The CDR3, as DNA: TGTGCCAGCAGTTATCCGGGACAGGGGGCCTACGAGCAGTACTTC. Its protein product is CASSYPGQGAYEQYF.

This chain uses TRBV28 with TRBJ1-2; TRBD1 matches 8 bases. Germline V gene sequence: CDR1 MDHEN, CDR2 SYDVKM. The V gene end was trimmed by 3 bases and the J gene end by 7 bases; junction bases not matched to a gene: 13. This CDR3 comprises 16 residues. DNA for the CDR3: TGTGCCAGCAGTTTGCCAGGGAGGACAGGGAGGTCTGGCTACACCTTC. Protein sequence: CASSLPGRTGRSGYTF.

The J gene is TRBJ2-7, the V gene TRBV5-1; D possibly corresponds to TRBD2 (5 bases). Deletions cut 0 bases from V and 2 bases from J, with 9 bases between. This CDR3 has 14 residues. Per germline, CDR1 SGHRS and CDR2 YFSETQ. The CDR3 loop reads CASSLVGGAYEQYF. The CDR3 bases are TGCGCCAGCAGCTTGGTAGGAGGAGCCTACGAGCAGTACTTC.

This chain links TRBV29-1 with TRBJ1-3; 9 positions agree with TRBD1. The trim removed 7 bases at V and 2 bases at J, leaving 9 bases unmatched. Germline CDR1 SQVTM, CDR2 ANQGSEA. CDR3 length: 15 amino acids. The CDR3 loop reads CSASVGQGPGNTIYF. The CDR3 bases are TGCAGCGCGTCCGTGGGACAGGGCCCTGGAAACACCATATATTTT.

The gene calls are TRBV14 and TRBJ2-7, with 7 bases lining up with TRBD2. Germline-derived CDR1 and CDR2 are SGHDN and FVKESK. The CDR3 spans 15 residues. Germline trimming cut 3 bases from V and 4 bases from J; bases unmatched to any gene: 9. The CDR3 loop is CASSHRALAGYEQYF. The CDR3 nucleotides are TGTGCCAGCAGCCACCGGGCGTTAGCGGGTTACGAGCAGTACTTC. Looking up the rest from reference TRBV14 and TRBJ2-7 gives the full variable domain: EAGVTQFPSHSVIEKGQTVTLRCDPISGHDNLYWYRRVMGKEIKFLLHFVKESKQDESGMPNNRFLAERTGGTYSTLKVQPAELEDSGVYFCASSHRALAGYEQYFGPGTRLTVT.

This CDR3 is CASSPRDRYGYTF. CDR3 in DNA: TGTGCCAGCAGTCCCCGGGACCGATATGGCTACACCTTC. The chain joins TRBV27 to TRBJ1-2; weak D call: TRBD1 (5 bases). This CDR3 comprises 13 residues. Germline CDR1 is MNHEY and CDR2 is SMNVEV (reference sequence). The V end lost 5 bases, the J end lost 5 bases, and 12 bases lay between the germline ends.

The chain is built from TRBV5-1 and TRBJ2-5; 7 bases match TRBD2. In germline, CDR1 is SGHRS, CDR2 YFSETQ. The V and J ends lost 6 bases and 5 bases, in that order; junction bases with no gene match: 22. There are 18 residues in the CDR3. CDR3: CASTKSGVGVLVRETQYF. The CDR3 DNA reads TGCGCCAGCACCAAAAGCGGGGTCGGAGTATTAGTTAGGGAGACCCAGTACTTC.

The chain recombines TRBV27 with TRBJ1-2; perhaps TRBD1 as D (6 bases). Germline V gene sequence: CDR1 MNHEY, CDR2 SMNVEV (reference sequence). V lost 2 bases, J lost 4 bases, and 17 bases lay in between. The CDR3 is 16 amino acids. For the CDR3, the DNA is TGTGCCAGCAGTTTAGTCCCTCCCACAGGGACCTATGGCTACACCTTC. This codes for CASSLVPPTGTYGYTF.